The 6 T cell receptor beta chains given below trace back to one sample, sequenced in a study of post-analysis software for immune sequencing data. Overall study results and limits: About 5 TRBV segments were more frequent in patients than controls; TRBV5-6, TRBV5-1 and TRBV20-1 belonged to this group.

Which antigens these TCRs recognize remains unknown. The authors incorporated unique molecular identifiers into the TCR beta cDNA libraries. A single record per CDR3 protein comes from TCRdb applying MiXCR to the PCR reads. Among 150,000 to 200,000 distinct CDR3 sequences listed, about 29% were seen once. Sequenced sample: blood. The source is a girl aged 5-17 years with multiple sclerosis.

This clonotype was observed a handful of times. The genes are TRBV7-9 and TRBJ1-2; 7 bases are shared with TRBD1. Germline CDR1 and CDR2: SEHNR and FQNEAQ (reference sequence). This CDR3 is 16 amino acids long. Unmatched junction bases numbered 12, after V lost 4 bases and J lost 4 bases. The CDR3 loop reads CASSYWAGQIFYGYTF. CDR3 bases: TGTGCCAGCAGCTATTGGGCGGGACAGATATTCTATGGCTACACCTTC.

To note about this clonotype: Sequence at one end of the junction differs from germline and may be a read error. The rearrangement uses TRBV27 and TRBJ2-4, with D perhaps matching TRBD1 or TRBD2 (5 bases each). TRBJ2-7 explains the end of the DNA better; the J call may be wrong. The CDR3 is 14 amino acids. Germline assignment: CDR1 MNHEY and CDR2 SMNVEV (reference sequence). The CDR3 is CTSSFRDGTYEQYF. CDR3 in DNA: TGTACCAGCAGTTTCCGGGACGGGACCTACGAGCAGTACTTC.

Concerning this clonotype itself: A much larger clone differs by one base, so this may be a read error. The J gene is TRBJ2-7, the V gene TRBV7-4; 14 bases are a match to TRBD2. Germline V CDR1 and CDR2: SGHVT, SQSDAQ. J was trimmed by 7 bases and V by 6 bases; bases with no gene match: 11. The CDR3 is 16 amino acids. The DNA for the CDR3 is TGTGCCAGCAGGAAACCGGGGACTAGCGGGGGCTTGGAGCAGTACTTC. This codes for CASRKPGTSGGLEQYF.

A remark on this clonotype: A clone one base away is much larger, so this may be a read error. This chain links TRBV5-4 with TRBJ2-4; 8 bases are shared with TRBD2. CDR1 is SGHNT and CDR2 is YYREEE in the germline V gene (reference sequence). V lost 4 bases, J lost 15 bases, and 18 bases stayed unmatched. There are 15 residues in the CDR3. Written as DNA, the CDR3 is TGTGCCAGCAGCCAAGCGGGAGAACTCCCCTACGAGCGGTACTTC. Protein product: CASSQAGELPYERYF. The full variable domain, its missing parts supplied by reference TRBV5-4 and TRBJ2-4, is ETGVTQSPTHLIKTRGQQVTLRCSSQSGHNTVSWYQQALGQGPQFIFQYYREEENGRGNFPPRFSGLQFPNYSSELNVNALELDDSALYLCASSQAGELPYERYFGAGTRLSVL.

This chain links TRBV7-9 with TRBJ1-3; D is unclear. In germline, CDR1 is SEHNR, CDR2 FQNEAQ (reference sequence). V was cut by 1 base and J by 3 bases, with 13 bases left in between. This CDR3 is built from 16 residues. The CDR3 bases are TGTGCCAGCAGCTTAGGGCCTTTGGAATATGGAAACACCATATATTTT. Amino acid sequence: CASSLGPLEYGNTIYF.

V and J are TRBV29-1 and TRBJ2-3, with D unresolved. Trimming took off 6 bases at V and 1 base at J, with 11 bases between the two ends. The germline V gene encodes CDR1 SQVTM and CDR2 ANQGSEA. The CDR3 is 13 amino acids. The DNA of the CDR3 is TGCAGCGTCGCTGGACGGCGCACAGATACGCAGTATTTT. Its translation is CSVAGRRTDTQYF.